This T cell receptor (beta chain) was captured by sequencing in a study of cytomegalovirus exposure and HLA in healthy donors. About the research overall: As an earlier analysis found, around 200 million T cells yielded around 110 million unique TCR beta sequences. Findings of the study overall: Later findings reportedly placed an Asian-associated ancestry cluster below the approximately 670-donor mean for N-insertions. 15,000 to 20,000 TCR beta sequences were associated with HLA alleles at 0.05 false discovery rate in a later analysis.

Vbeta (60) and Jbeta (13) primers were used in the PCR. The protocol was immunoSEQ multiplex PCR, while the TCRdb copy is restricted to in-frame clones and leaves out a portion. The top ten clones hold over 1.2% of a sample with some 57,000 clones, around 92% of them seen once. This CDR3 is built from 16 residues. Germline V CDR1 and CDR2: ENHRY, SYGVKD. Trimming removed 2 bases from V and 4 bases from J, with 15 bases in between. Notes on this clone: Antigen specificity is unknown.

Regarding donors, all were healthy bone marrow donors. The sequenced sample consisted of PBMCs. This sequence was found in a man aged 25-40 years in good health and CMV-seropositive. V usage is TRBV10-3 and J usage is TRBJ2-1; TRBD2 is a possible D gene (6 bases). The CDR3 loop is CAISESGGELYNEQFF. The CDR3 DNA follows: TGTGCCATCAGTGAGAGCGGAGGGGAGTTATACAATGAGCAGTTCTTC.